These T cell receptor beta chains were read from a single sample in a study of blood T cell repertoires in COVID-19. The assay was immunoSEQ multiplex PCR, and TCRdb's table has in-frame clones only and misses some. The profile shows about 120,000 clones, approximately 91% of them singletons. The material sequenced was peripheral blood. These receptors all stem from an elderly woman with acute or convalescent COVID-19. Both conserved end residues are part of each CDR3. A D gene is named only where the DNA matches it firmly. The size of a clone is reported for some rows only, either as once, few or many, or as a class for expanded clones.

v_call,d_call,j_call,clone_size,cdr3_aa,cdr3_nt
TRBV18,.,TRBJ1-4,.,CASSAAGGSANEKLFF,TGTGCCAGCTCCGCGGCGGGGGGCTCGGCTAATGAAAAACTGTTTTTT
TRBV11-1,TRBD1,TRBJ2-6,.,CASSGDRLSGANVLTF,TGTGCCAGCAGCGGGGACAGGCTCTCTGGGGCCAACGTCCTGACTTTC
TRBV5-1,.,TRBJ1-6,.,CASSLGQNNSPLHF,TGCGCCAGCAGCTTGGGGCAGAATAATTCACCCCTCCACTTT
TRBV7-8,.,TRBJ1-3,.,CASSLGGGTLNTIYF,TGTGCCAGCAGCCTAGGGGGGGGGACCCTAAACACCATATATTTT
TRBV7-2,TRBD1,TRBJ2-7,.,CASSQPGQGSYEQYF,TGTGCCAGCAGCCAACCGGGACAGGGGTCCTACGAGCAGTACTTC
TRBV4-2,TRBD2,TRBJ2-7,.,CASSQASGRATYEQYF,TGTGCCAGCAGCCAAGCTAGCGGGAGGGCCACCTACGAGCAGTACTTC
TRBV7-8,.,TRBJ1-4,.,CASSLGQINNEKLFF,TGTGCCAGCAGCTTAGGACAGATAAATAATGAAAAACTGTTTTTT
TRBV6-5,.,TRBJ2-5,once,CASSSDSLGWTQYF,TGTGCCAGCAGTTCCGACAGCCTAGGGTGGACCCAGTACTTC
TRBV18,TRBD1,TRBJ2-7,.,CASSPTPGQDEQYF,TGTGCCAGCTCACCGACCCCGGGACAGGACGAGCAGTACTTC
TRBV7-6,TRBD1,TRBJ2-7,.,CASSMIIPGTGSSYEQYF,TGTGCCAGCAGCATGATAATACCGGGGACAGGGAGCTCCTACGAGCAGTACTTC
TRBV6-6,TRBD1,TRBJ1-2,.,CASSYRQGNGYTF,TGTGCCAGCAGTTACCGACAGGGAAACGGCTACACCTTC
TRBV24-1,.,TRBJ2-5,.,CATSDISGTRETQYF,TGTGCCACCAGTGACATCTCCGGGACACGAGAGACCCAGTACTTC
TRBV13,.,TRBJ1-1,few,CASSLAGILVTEAFF,TGTGCCAGCAGCTTAGCAGGAATTCTGGTCACTGAAGCTTTCTTT
TRBV5-1,.,TRBJ1-3,.,CASSLSNSGNTIYF,TGCGCCAGCAGCTTGAGCAACTCTGGAAACACCATATATTTT
TRBV5-4,TRBD1,TRBJ2-1,.,CASSLRQGNEQFF,TGTGCCAGCAGCTTGAGACAGGGAAATGAGCAGTTCTTC
TRBV27,.,TRBJ2-7,.,CASRDRDLPSYEQYF,TGTGCCAGCAGAGACCGGGACTTGCCTTCCTACGAGCAGTACTTC
TRBV4-1,TRBD1,TRBJ2-2,.,CASSQYETGGATGELFF,TGCGCCAGCAGCCAATACGAGACAGGGGGCGCGACCGGGGAGCTGTTTTTT
TRBV5-5,.,TRBJ1-2,.,CASSLSPGVYGYTF,TGTGCCAGCAGCTTGTCACCAGGGGTCTATGGCTACACCTTC
TRBV3-1/TRBV3-2,.,TRBJ2-3,.,CASSQDVEFAQYF,TGTGCCAGCAGCCAAGATGTAGAGTTTGCGCAGTATTTT
TRBV3-1/TRBV3-2,TRBD1,TRBJ2-7,.,CASSQSGTGGGEQYF,TGTGCCAGCAGCCAATCCGGGACAGGGGGCGGGGAGCAGTATTTC
TRBV5-1,TRBD1,TRBJ2-1,.,CASSWTPGGSYNEQFF,TGCGCCAGCAGCTGGACCCCAGGGGGCTCCTACAATGAGCAGTTCTTC
TRBV6-5,.,TRBJ1-2,few,CASSPQQGGQGYTF,TGTGCCAGCAGTCCGCAACAGGGTGGCCAGGGCTACACCTTC
TRBV5-4,.,TRBJ1-4,.,CASSPQGSKLFF,TGTGCCAGCAGCCCTCAGGGGTCAAAACTGTTTTTT
TRBV28,TRBD1,TRBJ1-5,.,CASSTGQLSSQPQHF,TGTGCCAGTTCTACGGGACAGCTTTCTAGTCAGCCCCAGCATTTT
TRBV29-1,TRBD1,TRBJ2-3,.,CSVDGQGTDTQYF,TGCAGCGTAGATGGACAGGGTACAGATACGCAGTATTTT
TRBV5-1,.,TRBJ1-3,.,CASSSGSVSGNTIYF,TGCGCCAGCAGCTCGGGGAGCGTCTCTGGAAACACCATATATTTT
TRBV27,.,TRBJ1-5,.,CASKPQGGSNQPQHF,TGTGCCAGCAAACCACAGGGTGGCAGCAATCAGCCCCAGCATTTT
TRBV5-4,.,TRBJ1-3,once,CASSLVGPGNTIYF,TGTGCCAGCAGCTTGGTGGGGCCTGGAAACACCATATATTTT
TRBV12-3/TRBV12-4,.,TRBJ1-5,once,CASSLGEVQPQHF,TGTGCCAGCAGTTTAGGCGAAGTTCAGCCCCAGCATTTT
TRBV5-1,.,TRBJ1-5,.,CASSLGPGASNQPQHF,TGCGCCAGCAGCTTGGGGCCAGGCGCTAGCAATCAGCCCCAGCATTTT
TRBV27,.,TRBJ2-7,.,CASSLISSVEQYF,TGTGCCAGCAGTTTAATTTCTTCTGTCGAGCAGTACTTC
TRBV5-4,TRBD2,TRBJ2-5,.,CASSLVLSGGEETQYF,TGTGCCAGCAGCTTGGTCCTCAGCGGGGGGGAAGAGACCCAGTACTTC
TRBV12-3/TRBV12-4,TRBD1,TRBJ1-2,.,CASSQQGLYGYTF,TGTGCCAGCTCCCAACAGGGGCTCTATGGCTACACCTTC
TRBV2,.,TRBJ1-2,.,CASSDRTNYGYTF,TGTGCCAGCAGTGACCGGACAAACTATGGCTACACCTTC
TRBV6-5,.,TRBJ1-1,.,CASSYSTANTEAFF,TGTGCCAGCAGTTACTCTACAGCGAACACTGAAGCTTTCTTT
TRBV5-5,.,TRBJ1-2,.,CASSLEGDGYGYTF,TGTGCCAGCAGCTTGGAAGGGGATGGCTATGGCTACACCTTC
TRBV23-1,.,TRBJ2-7,.,CASICGSSYEQYF,TGCGCCAGCATTTGTGGCAGTTCCTACGAGCAGTACTTC
TRBV2,.,TRBJ2-3,few,CASSQGYTDTQYF,TGTGCCAGCAGCCAGGGGTACACAGATACGCAGTATTTT
TRBV12-3/TRBV12-4,.,TRBJ1-5,.,CASSFQNQPQHF,TGTGCCAGCAGTTTCCAGAATCAGCCCCAGCATTTT
TRBV7-9,.,TRBJ2-5,.,CASSLELGVKETQYF,TGTGCCAGCAGCTTAGAGTTAGGAGTCAAAGAGACCCAGTACTTC
TRBV9,TRBD1,TRBJ2-5,.,CASSSPGQGLETQYF,TGTGCCAGCAGTTCTCCGGGACAGGGATTGGAGACCCAGTACTTC